This TCR beta chain was found in a study of cytomegalovirus exposure and HLA in healthy donors. The PCR was carried out with 60 Vbeta primers and 13 Jbeta primers. Profiled with immunoSEQ multiplex PCR; TCRdb holds only in-frame clones, not every one. The listing records 90,000 to 130,000 clones. Overall study findings and caveats: From TCR beta sequences, most subjects' HLA-A and HLA-B alleles were reportedly predicted accurately. The analysis excluded some indistinguishable V segments, including TRBV6-2 and TRBV6-3. 164 TCR beta chains were listed as cytomegalovirus-associated.

Trimming took off 5 bases at V and 2 bases at J, with 12 bases between the two ends. CDR1 is SEHNR, CDR2 FQNEAQ, per germline (reference sequence). CDR3 size: 14 residues. Concerning this clone: The target antigen is unknown.

This chain connects TRBV7-9 to TRBJ1-2; D may be TRBD1 (5 bases). This clonotype was sampled from a man aged 25-40 years in good health and CMV-seronegative. The specimen was PBMCs. CDR3 region: CASSPTGGNYGYTF. The CDR3 DNA reads TGTGCCAGCAGCCCAACGGGGGGGAACTATGGCTACACCTTC. The full variable domain, in which reference TRBV7-9 and TRBJ1-2 provide the parts outside the CDR3, is DTGVSQNPRHKITKRGQNVTFRCDPISEHNRLYWYRQTLGQGPEFLTYFQNEAQLEKSRLLSDRFSAERPKGSFSTLEIQRTEQGDSAMYLCASSPTGGNYGYTFGSGTRLTVV.